This TCR beta chain appears in the sequencing data of a study of T-cell reconstitution after alpha-beta-depleted transplantation in children. Researchers prepared the TCRbeta library using unique molecular identifiers, the study reports. TCRdb reanalysed the PCR reads using MiXCR and keeps one entry per CDR3 protein. The sample lists around 200,000 distinct CDR3 sequences; about a tenth were seen once. Study results and limitations: The origin of alpha-beta T cells about two months after transplant was reportedly several hundred expanded graft clones. Surviving recipient T cells and thymic progenitors accounted for the high day-60 TCRbeta diversity observed in some patients.

J lost 4 bases, V lost 3 bases, and 12 bases had no gene match. The CDR3 loop spans 15 amino acids. Germline CDR1 DFQATT, CDR2 SNEGSKA (reference sequence). This clonotype appeared many times. The antigen remains undetermined. Sequencing used PBMCs, obtained before TCRalphabeta/CD19-depleted stem cell transplant. The rearrangement uses TRBV20-1 and TRBJ2-7; TRBD1 matches 7 bases. This TCR was recovered from a child younger than two with acute myeloid leukemia, due to receive a stem cell transplant. In DNA, the CDR3 is TGCAGTGCTAGGAGGGATGTGACAGGGAGTTACGAGCAGTACTTC. It specifies CSARRDVTGSYEQYF.